This T cell receptor beta chain was identified in a study of read filtering for tumor transcriptome and immune sequencing. This clonotype is labeled as medium-sized. The ends were cut back, 5 bases at V and 8 bases at J, with 19 bases in the middle. This CDR3 spans 15 amino acids. The library was built from around 0.4 ug RNA with molecular barcoded adaptors for alpha/delta and beta/gamma chains. Each CDR3 protein gets one entry after TCRdb re-called the reads with MiXCR. The sample contains more than 35,000 distinct CDR3 sequences, around 13% of which appear only once. The chain links TRBV12-3 or TRBV12-4 to TRBJ2-1; D tentatively fits TRBD1 or TRBD2 (5 bases each). The source is a donor aged 40 or older with multiple myeloma. Specimen: a population of CD138-negative cells sorted from bone marrow. This chain's CDR3 is CASSPSGRDGHEQFF. Here the CDR3 DNA reads TGTGCCAGCAGTCCCTCGGGGCGCGATGGCCATGAGCAGTTCTTC.